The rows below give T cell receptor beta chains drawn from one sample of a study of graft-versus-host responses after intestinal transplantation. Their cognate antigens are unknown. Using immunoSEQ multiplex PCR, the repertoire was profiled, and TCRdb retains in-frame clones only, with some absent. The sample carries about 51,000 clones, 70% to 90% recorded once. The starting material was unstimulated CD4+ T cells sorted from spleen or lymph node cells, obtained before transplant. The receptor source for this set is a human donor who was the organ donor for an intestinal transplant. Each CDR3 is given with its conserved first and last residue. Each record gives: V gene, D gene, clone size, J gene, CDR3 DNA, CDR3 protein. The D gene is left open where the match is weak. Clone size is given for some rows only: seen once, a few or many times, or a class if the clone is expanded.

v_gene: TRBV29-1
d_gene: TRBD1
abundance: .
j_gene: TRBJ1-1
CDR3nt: TGCAGCGTTAGGACAGGGGAAGCTTTCTTT
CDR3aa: CSVRTGEAFF

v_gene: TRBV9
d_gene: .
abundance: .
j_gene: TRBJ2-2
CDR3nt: TGTGCCAGCAGCTCGGAGGTCCGGTCCGGGGAGCTGTTTTTT
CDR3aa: CASSSEVRSGELFF

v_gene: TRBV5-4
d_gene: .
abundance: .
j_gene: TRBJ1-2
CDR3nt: TGTGCCAGCAGCCCTAACGCAGGTTATGGCTACACCTTC
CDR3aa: CASSPNAGYGYTF

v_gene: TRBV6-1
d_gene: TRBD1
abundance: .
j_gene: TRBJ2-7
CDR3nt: TGTGCCAGCAGCATCGGACAGGGCTCCTACGAGCAGTACTTC
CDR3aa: CASSIGQGSYEQYF

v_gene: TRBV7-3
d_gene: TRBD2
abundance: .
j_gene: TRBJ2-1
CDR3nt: TGTGCCAGCAGCTTAAACCCCCGGACTAGCGGGAGGGGATCCTACAATGAGCAGTTCTTC
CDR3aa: CASSLNPRTSGRGSYNEQFF

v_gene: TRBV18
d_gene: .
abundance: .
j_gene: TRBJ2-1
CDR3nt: TGTGCCAGCTCACTTATCTCTAAGTACAATGAGCAGTTCTTC
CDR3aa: CASSLISKYNEQFF

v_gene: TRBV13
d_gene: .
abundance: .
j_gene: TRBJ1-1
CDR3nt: TGTGCCAGCAGCTCCCTATCGGGTGAAGCTTTCTTT
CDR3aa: CASSSLSGEAFF

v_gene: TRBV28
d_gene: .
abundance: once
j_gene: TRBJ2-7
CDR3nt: TGTGCCAGCAGTCACTTTCCTTGGAGGGAGCACTACGAGCAGTACTTC
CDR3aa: CASSHFPWREHYEQYF

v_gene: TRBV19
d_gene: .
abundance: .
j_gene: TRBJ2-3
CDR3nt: TGTGCCAGTAACGAGCGAAGCACAGATACGCAGTATTTT
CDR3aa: CASNERSTDTQYF

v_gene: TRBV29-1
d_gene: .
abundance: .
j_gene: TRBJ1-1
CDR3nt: TGCAGCGTGGAGGGCGGAGGGAACACTGAAGCTTTCTTT
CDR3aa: CSVEGGGNTEAFF

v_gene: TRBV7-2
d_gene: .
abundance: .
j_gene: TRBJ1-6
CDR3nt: TGTGCCAGCAGCCGCCGGACAGTGAGAAGCTCCTATAATTCACCCCTCCACTTT
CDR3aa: CASSRRTVRSSYNSPLHF

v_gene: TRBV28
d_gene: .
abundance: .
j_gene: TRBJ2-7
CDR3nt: TGTGCCAGCAGACCGCAGCGGGCCCGCTACGAGCAGTACTTC
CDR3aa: CASRPQRARYEQYF

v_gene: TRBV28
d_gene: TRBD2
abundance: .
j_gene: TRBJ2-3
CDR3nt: TGTGCCAGCAGTTCCTCGGCTAGCGGCAACACAGATACGCAGTATTTT
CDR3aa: CASSSSASGNTDTQYF

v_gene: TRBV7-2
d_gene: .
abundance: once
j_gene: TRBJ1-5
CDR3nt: TGTGCCAGCAGTCAAAGCGGTGACGCTAATCAGCCCCAGCATTTT
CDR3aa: CASSQSGDANQPQHF

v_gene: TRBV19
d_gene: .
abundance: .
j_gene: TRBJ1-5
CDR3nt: TGTGCCAGTACCTTAACGACAGGAAGCAATCAGCCCCAGCATTTT
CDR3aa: CASTLTTGSNQPQHF

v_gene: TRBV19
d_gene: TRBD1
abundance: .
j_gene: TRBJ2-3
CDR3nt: TGTGCCAGTAGTTGGGACAGGGCAGATACGCAGTATTTT
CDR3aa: CASSWDRADTQYF

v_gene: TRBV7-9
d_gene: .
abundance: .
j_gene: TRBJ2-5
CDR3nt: TGTGCCAGCAGCTTACTAGACCTTACGACCCAGTACTTC
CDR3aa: CASSLLDLTTQYF

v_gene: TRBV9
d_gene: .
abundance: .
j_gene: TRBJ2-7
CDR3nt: TGTGCCAGCGGCACCTTAAGTGAGCAGTACTTC
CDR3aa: CASGTLSEQYF

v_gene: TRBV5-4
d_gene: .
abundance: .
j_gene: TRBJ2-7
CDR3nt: TGTGCCAGCAGCTTGGTCCGGGAAGGGGGCGAGCAGTACTTC
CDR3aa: CASSLVREGGEQYF

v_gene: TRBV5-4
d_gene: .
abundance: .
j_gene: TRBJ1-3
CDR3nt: TGTGCCAGCACCGTCGGGGGAGCTGGCTCTGGAAACACCATATATTTT
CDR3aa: CASTVGGAGSGNTIYF

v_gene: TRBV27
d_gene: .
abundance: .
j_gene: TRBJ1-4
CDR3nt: TGTGCCAGCAGTTTAGGCCGTGCAACTAATGAAAAACTGTTTTTT
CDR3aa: CASSLGRATNEKLFF

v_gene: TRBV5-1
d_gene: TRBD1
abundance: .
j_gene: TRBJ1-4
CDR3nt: TGCGCCAGCAGCCTGGGACAGGGCAATGAAAAACTGTTTTTT
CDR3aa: CASSLGQGNEKLFF

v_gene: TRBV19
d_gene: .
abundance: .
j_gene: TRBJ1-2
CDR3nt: TGTGCCAGTAGTAACGAGGACTATGGCTACACCTTC
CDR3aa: CASSNEDYGYTF

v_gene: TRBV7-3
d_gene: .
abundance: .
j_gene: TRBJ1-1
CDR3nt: TGTGCCAGCAGCTTAACCATGAACACTGAAGCTTTCTTT
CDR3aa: CASSLTMNTEAFF

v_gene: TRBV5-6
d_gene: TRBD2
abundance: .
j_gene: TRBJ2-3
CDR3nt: TGTGCCAGCAGCTTGGTGGCACTAGCGGTCACAGATACGCAGTATTTT
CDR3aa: CASSLVALAVTDTQYF

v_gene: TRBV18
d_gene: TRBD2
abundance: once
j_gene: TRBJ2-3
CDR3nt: TGTGCCAGCTCACCCAGCGCCGGGGGGGTGACAGATACGCAGTATTTT
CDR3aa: CASSPSAGGVTDTQYF

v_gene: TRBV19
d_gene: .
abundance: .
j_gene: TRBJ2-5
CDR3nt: TGTGCCAGTAGTATAAGGCTAGGCCGATCGGAGACCCAGTACTTC
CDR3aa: CASSIRLGRSETQYF

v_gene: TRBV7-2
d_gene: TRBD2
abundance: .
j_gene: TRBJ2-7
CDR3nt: TGTGCCAGCAGCTCCCGACTAGCGGGACCCTACGAGCAGTACTTC
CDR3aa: CASSSRLAGPYEQYF

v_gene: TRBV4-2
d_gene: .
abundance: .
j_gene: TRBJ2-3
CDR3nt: TGTGCCAGCAGCCAAGGATCCCCTGGCGGAGATACGCAGTATTTT
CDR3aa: CASSQGSPGGDTQYF

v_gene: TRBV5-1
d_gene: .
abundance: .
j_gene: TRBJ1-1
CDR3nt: TGCGCCAGCAGCTTGGCAGGGATGGACACTGAAGCTTTCTTT
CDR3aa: CASSLAGMDTEAFF

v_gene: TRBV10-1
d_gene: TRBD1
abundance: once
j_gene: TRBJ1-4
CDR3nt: TGCGCCAGCACCAATAGGAACCGGGACAGGGGAAGTTCTAATGAAAAACTGTTTTTT
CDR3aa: CASTNRNRDRGSSNEKLFF

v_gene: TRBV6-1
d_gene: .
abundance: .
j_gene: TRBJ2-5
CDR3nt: TGTGCCAGCAGGGACAGACAAGAGACCCAGTACTTC
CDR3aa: CASRDRQETQYF

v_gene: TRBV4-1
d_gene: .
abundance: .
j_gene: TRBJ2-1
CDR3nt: TGCGCCAGCAGCCAGGATATTAGCGTCTCCTACAATGAGCAGTTCTTC
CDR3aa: CASSQDISVSYNEQFF

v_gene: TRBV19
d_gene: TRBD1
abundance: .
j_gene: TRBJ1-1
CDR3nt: TGTGCCAGTAGTATTCGGACAGGGGGCACTGAAGCTTTCTTT
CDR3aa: CASSIRTGGTEAFF

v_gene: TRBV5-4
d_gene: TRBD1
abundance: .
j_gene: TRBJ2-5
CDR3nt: TGTGCCAGCAGCTCGACCGGGACGACAGGGATCGGGTACTTC
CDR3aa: CASSSTGTTGIGYF

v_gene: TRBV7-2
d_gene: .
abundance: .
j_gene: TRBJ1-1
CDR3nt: TGTGCCAGCAGCACGAGGACAGCCTTGAACACTGAAGCTTTCTTT
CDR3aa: CASSTRTALNTEAFF

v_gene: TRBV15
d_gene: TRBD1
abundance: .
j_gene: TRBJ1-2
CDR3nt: TGTGCCACCAGCAGTCCATCGGCAGGGGGCATCGGCTACACCTTC
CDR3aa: CATSSPSAGGIGYTF

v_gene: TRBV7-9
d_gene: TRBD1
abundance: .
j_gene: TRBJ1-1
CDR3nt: TGTGCCAGCAGCCGGGGGACAGGGAGAGAAGCTTTCTTT
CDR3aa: CASSRGTGREAFF

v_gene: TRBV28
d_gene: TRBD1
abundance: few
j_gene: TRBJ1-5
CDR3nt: TGTGCCAGCAGTTTATACTATGGACAGGGGAATGGCAATCAGCCCCAGCATTTT
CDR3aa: CASSLYYGQGNGNQPQHF

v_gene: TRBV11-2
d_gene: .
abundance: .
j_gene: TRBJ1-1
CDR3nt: TGTGCCAGCAGCGAAACCAGGGGACGGATGAACACTGAAGCTTTCTTT
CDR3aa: CASSETRGRMNTEAFF

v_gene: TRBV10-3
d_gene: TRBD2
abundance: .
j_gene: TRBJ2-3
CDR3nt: TGTGCCATCAGTGAGAGGACTAGCGGGAGTCGGACAGATACGCAGTATTTT
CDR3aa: CAISERTSGSRTDTQYF

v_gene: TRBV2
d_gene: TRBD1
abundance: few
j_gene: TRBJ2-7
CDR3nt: TGTGCCAGCAGCCTTCAGGGGGCAAAGGACTACGAGCAGTACTTC
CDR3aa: CASSLQGAKDYEQYF

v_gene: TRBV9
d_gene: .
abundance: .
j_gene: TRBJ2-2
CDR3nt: TGTGCCAGCAGCGTAGAGAATGCGTTCGGGGAGCTGTTTTTT
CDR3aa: CASSVENAFGELFF

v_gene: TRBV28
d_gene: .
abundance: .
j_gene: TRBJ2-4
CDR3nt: TGTGCCAGCTGGGAGAGAGGAAGAAACATTCAGTACTTC
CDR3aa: CASWERGRNIQYF

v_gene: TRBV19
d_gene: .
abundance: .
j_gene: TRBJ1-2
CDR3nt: TGTGCCAGTAGTATAGGGACAGCTAACTATGGCTACACCTTC
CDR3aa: CASSIGTANYGYTF

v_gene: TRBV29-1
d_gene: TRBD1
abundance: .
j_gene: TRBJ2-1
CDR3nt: TGCAGCGTGTCGACAGGGCTCCATGAGCAGTTCTTC
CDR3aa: CSVSTGLHEQFF

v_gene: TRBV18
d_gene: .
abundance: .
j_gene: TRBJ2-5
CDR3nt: TGTGCCAGCTCACCTTACACGCAAGAGACCCAGTACTTC
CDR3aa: CASSPYTQETQYF

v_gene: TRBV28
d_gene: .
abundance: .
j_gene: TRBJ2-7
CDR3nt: TGTGCCAGTGAGAGGTCCTACGAGCAGTACTTC
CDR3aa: CASERSYEQYF

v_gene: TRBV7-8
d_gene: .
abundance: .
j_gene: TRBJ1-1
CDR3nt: TGTGCCAGCAGCTTAGCCACTCAGGTCACTGAAGCTTCCTTT
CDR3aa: CASSLATQVTEASF

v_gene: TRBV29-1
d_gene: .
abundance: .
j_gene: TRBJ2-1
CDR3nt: TGCAGCGTTAGACGGAGTAGCGGTACATGGGAGCAGTTCTTC
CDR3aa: CSVRRSSGTWEQFF

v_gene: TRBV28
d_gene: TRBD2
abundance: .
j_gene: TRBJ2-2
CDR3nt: TGTGCCAGCAGTCCTCCCCCGAGACTAGCGGGAACGATAGGGGAGCTGTTTTTT
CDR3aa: CASSPPPRLAGTIGELFF

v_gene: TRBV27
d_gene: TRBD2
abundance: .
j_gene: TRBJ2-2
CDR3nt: TGTGCCAGCAGTCCTTACTGGACTAGCGGGAGAGGGGAGCTGTTTTTT
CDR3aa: CASSPYWTSGRGELFF

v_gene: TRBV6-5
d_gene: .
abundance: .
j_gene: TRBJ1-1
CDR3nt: TGTGCCAGCAGTTCCCCCTCGGGAAACACTGAAGCTTTCTTT
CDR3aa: CASSSPSGNTEAFF

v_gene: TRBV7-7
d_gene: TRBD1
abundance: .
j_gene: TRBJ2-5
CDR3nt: TGTGCTAGCAGCGATACCGGACAGGAAGAGACCCAGTACTTC
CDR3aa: CASSDTGQEETQYF

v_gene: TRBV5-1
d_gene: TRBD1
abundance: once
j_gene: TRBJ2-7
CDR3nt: TGCGCCAGCTGCCGAACAGGGGAAAATACAAACGAGCAGTACTTC
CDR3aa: CASCRTGENTNEQYF

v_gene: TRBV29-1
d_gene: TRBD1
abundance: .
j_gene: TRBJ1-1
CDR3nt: TGCAGCGTTGGCTATACTCCGGGACAGGCGAACACTGAAGCTTTCTTT
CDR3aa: CSVGYTPGQANTEAFF

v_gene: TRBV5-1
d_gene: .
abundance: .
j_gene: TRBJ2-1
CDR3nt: TGCGCCAGCTCAAAAGTGGTCAGCAATGAGCAGTTCTTC
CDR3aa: CASSKVVSNEQFF

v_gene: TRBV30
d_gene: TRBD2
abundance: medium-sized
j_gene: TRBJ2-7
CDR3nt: TGTGCCTGGAGTGTTGGGCGGGGGGAGCAGTACTTC
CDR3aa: CAWSVGRGEQYF

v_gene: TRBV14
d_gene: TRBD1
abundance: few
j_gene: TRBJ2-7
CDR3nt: TGTGCCAGCAGCCGTCCGGGACAGGGCTACGAGCAGTACTTC
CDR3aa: CASSRPGQGYEQYF